The rows below give T cell receptor beta chains drawn from one sample of a study of control samples from healthy donors and cancer patients. Only in-frame clones appear in the TCRdb table, and some are missing; sequencing was by immunoSEQ multiplex PCR. The sample holds over 60,000 clones, 85% seen once. The specimen sequenced was blood. Receptor source: a man in his forties or fifties in good health. Both conserved end residues are part of each CDR3. Fields, in order: D gene, J gene, V gene, clone size, CDR3 DNA, CDR3 protein. A D gene is named only where the DNA matches it firmly. Not all rows give a size; the values are once, few, many and, for expanded clones, a class.

TRBD1,TRBJ1-4,TRBV4-3,NA,TGCGCCAGCAGCCAAGATCAGGGACAGGGGTGGGGAAAACTGTTTTTT,CASSQDQGQGWGKLFF
NA,TRBJ1-2,TRBV6-2/TRBV6-3,NA,TGTGCCAGCAGTAACGTCGACGGAAACTATGGCTACACCTTC,CASSNVDGNYGYTF
TRBD1,TRBJ1-5,TRBV20-1,NA,TGCAGTGCTAGTTTCGGGACAGCTGATCAGCCCCAGCATTTT,CSASFGTADQPQHF
TRBD1,TRBJ2-5,TRBV6-5,NA,TGTGCCAGCAGAAGGGACAGGATTATTGAGACCCAGTACTTC,CASRRDRIIETQYF
NA,TRBJ1-2,TRBV11-3,NA,TGTGCCAGCAGCTTAGGGGACAACAGGGATAACTATGGCTACACCTTC,CASSLGDNRDNYGYTF
NA,TRBJ2-7,TRBV3-1/TRBV3-2,NA,TGTGCCAGCAGCCGAAATCTCGGGACGGCAAACACCTACGAGCAGTACTTC,CASSRNLGTANTYEQYF
TRBD2,TRBJ2-5,TRBV28,NA,TGTGCCAGCAGGCCAATCGGACTAGCGGGGAACTCACCCCAAGAGACCCAGTACTTC,CASRPIGLAGNSPQETQYF
NA,TRBJ1-1,TRBV7-2,NA,TGTGCCAGCAGCTCCCCGCAGGGTTGGATCACTGAAGCTTTCTTT,CASSSPQGWITEAFF
TRBD1,TRBJ1-4,TRBV11-2,NA,TGTGCCAGCAGCTCCCGGACAGGACCTGAAAAACTGTTTTTT,CASSSRTGPEKLFF
NA,TRBJ2-2,TRBV11-1,once,TGTGCCAGCAGTACTTCAGGGGACACCGGGGAGCTGTTTTTT,CASSTSGDTGELFF
TRBD1,TRBJ2-7,TRBV9,NA,TGTGCCAGCAGCTCCTCACAGGGGTTCGGCCACGAGCAGTACTTC,CASSSSQGFGHEQYF
TRBD1,TRBJ2-2,TRBV10-3,few,TGTGCCATCGGTACGACAGGGGGTATGGGAACCGGGGAGCTGTTTTTT,CAIGTTGGMGTGELFF
NA,TRBJ2-3,TRBV27,NA,TGTGCCAGCAGTCTACAGCGGAACACAGATACGCAGTATTTT,CASSLQRNTDTQYF
NA,TRBJ2-7,TRBV15,NA,TGTGCCACCAGCAGAGATCCATATACCCCGGGTGGCTACGAGCAGTACTTC,CATSRDPYTPGGYEQYF
TRBD2,TRBJ2-3,TRBV7-3,NA,TGTGCCAGCAGCGAAGGACTAGCGGGGGCCACAGATACGCAGTATTTT,CASSEGLAGATDTQYF
NA,TRBJ2-3,TRBV29-1,NA,TGCAGCGTTGAGAGCACAGATACGCAGTATTTT,CSVESTDTQYF
NA,TRBJ2-1,TRBV11-2,once,TGTGCCAGCAGCTTATTAGCTGGTAATGAGCAGTTCTTC,CASSLLAGNEQFF
NA,TRBJ1-2,TRBV4-3,NA,TGCGCCAGCAGCCAAGAAGCCCCGCAAGGTGGGGTCAGCTTC,CASSQEAPQGGVSF
NA,TRBJ1-2,TRBV21-1,once,TGTGCCAGCAGCAAACTCACCCAGGGGGACAGGGCAACTTATGGCTACACCTTC,CASSKLTQGDRATYGYTF
NA,TRBJ1-3,TRBV27,NA,TGTGCCAGCAGACGTGATCACTCTGGAAACACCATATATTTT,CASRRDHSGNTIYF
NA,TRBJ1-4,TRBV4-3,NA,TGCGCCAGCAGCCAAGATTCTGGGACCCTAAATGAAAAACTGTTTTTT,CASSQDSGTLNEKLFF
NA,TRBJ1-2,TRBV11-1,NA,TGTGCCAGCAGCTGGGACAACTTAGCTAACTATGGCTACACCTTC,CASSWDNLANYGYTF
TRBD2,TRBJ2-1,TRBV6-5,NA,TGTGCCAGCACCAAGAGCGGGGGCCCTGTCAATGAGCAGTTCTTC,CASTKSGGPVNEQFF
NA,TRBJ1-1,TRBV4-1,NA,TGCGCCAGCAGCCAAGGCCGGCAGTCTTTCACTGAAGCTTTCTTT,CASSQGRQSFTEAFF
NA,TRBJ2-5,TRBV28,NA,TGTGCCAGCAGTAAAGGGACGGCCCTTTTGGAGACCCAGTACTTC,CASSKGTALLETQYF
NA,TRBJ1-2,TRBV3-1/TRBV3-2,NA,TGTGCCAGCAGCCAAGATGGACAGAGATTTTATGGCTACACCTTC,CASSQDGQRFYGYTF
NA,TRBJ1-5,TRBV6-2/TRBV6-3,NA,TGTGCCAGCAGCTCTCGGGCAGGGCTGTTAAGCAATCAGCCCCAGCATTTT,CASSSRAGLLSNQPQHF
TRBD1,TRBJ2-6,TRBV15,NA,TGTGCCACCAGCAGGGGCCAGGGGGCGCTTGGGGCCAACGTCCTGACTTTC,CATSRGQGALGANVLTF
NA,TRBJ1-4,TRBV28,NA,TGTGCCAGCTGGGCAGGAACTAATGAAAAACTGTTTTTT,CASWAGTNEKLFF
TRBD2,TRBJ2-3,TRBV5-1,NA,TGCGCCAGCAGCCCTATTATAGCGGGAGAGGCAGATACGCAGTATTTT,CASSPIIAGEADTQYF
TRBD2,TRBJ2-5,TRBV28,once,TGTGCCAGCAGGGTCCCGGGAGGACGAGAGACCCAGTACTTC,CASRVPGGRETQYF
NA,TRBJ1-2,TRBV12-3/TRBV12-4,NA,TGTGCCAGCAGTTTAGAACAGCTCTATGGCTACACCTTC,CASSLEQLYGYTF
TRBD1,TRBJ1-2,TRBV28,NA,TGTGCCACCGAGGGGGACAGGGGTTGGGGAGGCTACACCTTC,CATEGDRGWGGYTF
TRBD1,TRBJ1-2,TRBV10-3,NA,TGTGCCATCAGTGAGGAGACAGGGGGCGCATCCTATGGCTACACCTTC,CAISEETGGASYGYTF
NA,TRBJ2-2,TRBV7-3,NA,TGTGCCAGCAGCTTACCCATCTTAGCGGCGAACACCGGGGAGCTGTTTTTT,CASSLPILAANTGELFF
NA,TRBJ2-7,TRBV5-5,NA,TGTGCCAGCAGCTTGAAGGGCCTCGGGGGCGAGCAGTACTTC,CASSLKGLGGEQYF
TRBD1,TRBJ1-6,TRBV30,NA,TGTGCCTGGAAGGGACAGATCAATTCACCCCTCCACTTT,CAWKGQINSPLHF